One sample yielded the 23 T cell receptor beta chains listed below, sequenced in a study of T-cell reconstitution after alpha-beta-depleted transplantation in children. Unique molecular identifiers were built into the TCRbeta library. TCRdb passed the PCR reads through MiXCR, listing each CDR3 protein once. This table has fewer than 350,000 distinct CDR3 sequences, about 7.3% appearing once. Findings and limits, study-wide: Hyperexpanded clones declined; after one year, newly produced T cells mostly supplied diversity.

These receptors lack a known antigen. Sequencing used peripheral blood, obtained 360 days after TCRalphabeta/CD19-depleted stem cell transplant. The receptors shown here come from a female patient aged 2-10 years who had a stem cell transplant for Fanconi anemia, so the T cells may come from the graft donor.

This clonotype was counted at least ten times. This rearrangement joins TRBV12-3 or TRBV12-4 to TRBJ2-2, with 7 nucleotides matching TRBD1. The CDR3 totals 16 residues. J was trimmed by 5 bases and V by 5 bases; bases with no gene match: 11. The CDR3 reads CASSTLDRALTGELFF. Here the CDR3 DNA reads TGTGCCAGCAGTACCCTCGACAGGGCTCTTACCGGGGAGCTGTTTTTT.

This clonotype was seen more than once but under ten times. The gene calls are TRBV24-1 and TRBJ1-1, with a tentative D call TRBD1 (6 bases). Germline CDR1 KGHDR, CDR2 SFDVKD. V gave up 5 bases and J gave up 6 bases, with 15 bases separating them. The CDR3 loop spans 14 amino acids. In DNA form, the CDR3 reads TGTGCCACCAGTGGAGGGGGGGCAAAGTCTGAAGCTTTCTTT. Translation gives CATSGGGAKSEAFF.

This clonotype came up many times. The rearrangement uses TRBV15 and TRBJ2-5, with D uncertain. Trimming left V 2 bases short and J 0 bases short, with 13 bases between. Germline CDR1 LNHNV, CDR2 YYDKDF (reference sequence). CDR3 length: 16 amino acids. In DNA, the CDR3 is TGTGCCACCAGCAGATCGGTGGGGTCCAACCAAGAGACCCAGTACTTC. Its translation: CATSRSVGSNQETQYF.

In this sample, this clonotype turned up many times. This chain connects TRBV5-1 to TRBJ2-1; D is unresolved. The V and J ends lost 4 bases and 6 bases respectively, with 8 bases between them. From germline, CDR1 is SGHRS and CDR2 YFSETQ. The CDR3 is 12 residues long. Here the CDR3 DNA reads TGCGCCAGCAGCCGACGGGTCAATGAGCAGTTCTTC. It specifies CASSRRVNEQFF. The full variable domain, completed using reference TRBV5-1 and TRBJ2-1, is KAGVTQTPRYLIKTRGQQVTLSCSPISGHRSVSWYQQTPGQGLQFLFEYFSETQRNKGNFPGRFSGRQFSNSRSEMNVSTLELGDSALYLCASSRRVNEQFFGPGTRLTVL.

The chain is built from TRBV9 and TRBJ2-3, with 8 bases aligning to TRBD2. V shed 4 bases and J 6 bases; nucleotides not matched to a gene: 13. CDR1 SGDLS and CDR2 YYNGEE come from the germline V gene. The CDR3 loop spans 16 amino acids. The CDR3 sequence is CASSSFAGGPADTQYF. CDR3 DNA: TGTGCCAGCAGCTCGTTTGCGGGGGGCCCGGCGGATACGCAGTATTTT. Together with reference TRBV9 and TRBJ2-3, the CDR3 gives the full variable domain: DSGVTQTPKHLITATGQRVTLRCSPRSGDLSVYWYQQSLDQGLQFLIQYYNGEERAKGNILERFSAQQFPDLHSELNLSSLELGDSALYFCASSSFAGGPADTQYFGPGTRLTVL.

This chain uses TRBV7-2 with TRBJ2-5, with D perhaps TRBD2 (5 bases). Germline V gene data show CDR1 as SGHTA and CDR2 as FQGNSA. V was pared by 5 bases and J by 5 bases, with 18 bases between. The CDR3 spans 15 residues. The CDR3 sequence: CASSPRALGGETQYF. DNA of the CDR3: TGTGCCAGCAGCCCCCGGGCCCTCGGCGGGGAGACCCAGTACTTC.

This clonotype was counted many times. This chain connects TRBV4-3 to TRBJ1-1, with unresolved D. The CDR3 runs 16 residues. V lost 0 bases, J lost 0 bases, and 11 bases lay in between. Germline CDR1 is LGHNA and CDR2 is YSLEER. The CDR3: CASSQDGLGMNTEAFF. CDR3 bases: TGCGCCAGCAGCCAAGACGGACTGGGCATGAACACTGAAGCTTTCTTT.

Many counts were recorded for this clonotype. V and J are TRBV4-1 and TRBJ1-1; tentative D call: TRBD1 (5 bases). The germline V and J ends were trimmed by 6 bases and 11 bases, with 13 bases remaining between them. Germline values: CDR1 MGHRA, CDR2 YSYEKL. There are 11 residues in the CDR3. The CDR3 region has the DNA TGCGCCAGCAGACTGGGGGAACGGGCTTTCTTT. As protein: CASRLGERAFF.

This clonotype was counted ten times or more. The chain uses TRBV9 and TRBJ2-7; D is tentatively TRBD1 or TRBD2 (5 bases each). V gave up 5 bases and J gave up 2 bases, with 14 bases separating them. This CDR3 is built from 14 residues. Germline V gives CDR1 SGDLS, CDR2 YYNGEE. The CDR3 loop reads CASSYRGEAYEQYF. The CDR3 coding sequence is TGTGCCAGCAGTTACAGAGGGGAAGCCTACGAGCAGTACTTC.

There are many counts of this clonotype. V usage is TRBV29-1 and J usage is TRBJ2-2; 9 positions agree with TRBD2. V shed 4 bases and J 8 bases; nucleotides not matched to a gene: 2. Germline loops: CDR1 SQVTM, CDR2 ANQGSEA. This CDR3 has 12 amino acids. In DNA form, the CDR3 reads TGCAGCGTTGGAACTAGCGGGGGGGAGCTGTTTTTT. Amino acid sequence: CSVGTSGGELFF.

In its sample, this clonotype was seen a few times. This CDR3 reads CAWSLRVSGANVLTF. The CDR3 bases are TGTGCCTGGAGTCTCCGGGTCTCTGGGGCCAACGTCCTGACTTTC. This chain links TRBV30 with TRBJ2-6, with D uncertain. The CDR3 contains 15 residues. The germline V and J ends were trimmed by 2 bases and 0 bases, with 8 bases remaining between them. Germline V lookup: CDR1 GTSNPN, CDR2 SVGIG (reference sequence).

This clonotype was observed many times. J is TRBJ1-5 and V is TRBV20-1; 9 positions match TRBD1. CDR3 length: 12 amino acids. Germline CDR1 DFQATT, CDR2 SNEGSKA (reference sequence). CDR3 coding DNA: TGCAGCTTCGGGGACAGGGCTCAGCCCCAGCATTTT. Translating gives CSFGDRAQPQHF.

Details on this clonotype: One end of the junction is discordant with germline, which a read error may explain. The chain links TRBV15 to TRBJ2-5; no firm D call. This CDR3 has 14 amino acids. From germline, CDR1 is LNHNV and CDR2 YYDKDF (reference sequence). CDR3 nucleotides: TGTGCCACCAGTAGAGGCGCAAGGGAAGAGACCCAGTACTTC. Amino acids: CATSRGAREETQYF.

This clonotype was recorded at least ten times. The rearrangement links TRBV10-3 to TRBJ2-7; 7 bases map to TRBD1. The CDR3 loop spans 15 amino acids. Germline values: CDR1 ENHRY, CDR2 SYGVKD. J was trimmed by 2 bases and V by 8 bases; bases with no gene match: 12. The CDR3 loop is CAIAGPGTETYEQYF. CDR3 bases: TGTGCCATCGCCGGCCCCGGGACAGAGACCTACGAGCAGTACTTC.

This clonotype was recorded many times. The chain links TRBV9 to TRBJ1-6; no definite D call. In germline, CDR1 is SGDLS, CDR2 YYNGEE. CDR3 size: 14 residues. V dropped 0 bases and J dropped 10 bases, with 11 bases sitting between them. The CDR3 DNA sequence: TGTGCCAGCAGCGTAGGAGGATCAGCCTCACCCCTCCACTTT. Its translation: CASSVGGSASPLHF.

At least ten counts were recorded for this clonotype. V usage is TRBV27 and J usage is TRBJ1-2, with D perhaps matching TRBD1 (6 bases). CDR1 is MNHEY, CDR2 SMNVEV, per germline (reference sequence). The CDR3 extends over 14 amino acids. Trimming shortened V by 4 bases and J by 8 bases, and 17 bases separated the two germline ends. This CDR3 is CASSSIQRGQGYTF. The CDR3 nucleotides read TGTGCCAGCAGTTCCATCCAACGGGGGCAAGGCTACACCTTC.

A remark on this clonotype: At one boundary the junction diverges from the germline segment, which might be a read error. The CDR3 sequence: CACSRTQGGLLHAGELFF. The CDR3 DNA sequence: TGTGCCTGCAGCCGCACCCAAGGGGGACTGCTTCACGCCGGGGAGCTGTTTTTT. This sequence joins TRBV12-3 or TRBV12-4 and TRBJ2-2; D may be TRBD1 or TRBD2 (6 bases each). The CDR3 is 18 amino acids.

This rearrangement joins TRBV28 to TRBJ1-3; TRBD1 matches at 9 bases. The junction had 3 bases not matched to a gene; V was cut back by 6 bases and J by 0 bases. The CDR3 spans 15 residues. CDR1 MDHEN and CDR2 SYDVKM come from the germline V gene. The CDR3 nucleotides read TGTGCCAGCAGAAACAGGGGGCTCTCTGGAAACACCATATATTTT. Its translation is CASRNRGLSGNTIYF.

The table lists this clonotype with many counts. The chain links TRBV5-1 to TRBJ2-3, with 7 bases lining up with TRBD1. Germline CDR1 SGHRS, CDR2 YFSETQ. This CDR3 spans 14 amino acids. Trimming removed 3 bases from V and 5 bases from J; junction bases left unmatched: 6. The CDR3 region is CASSYDRVEDTQYF. CDR3 DNA sequence: TGCGCCAGCAGCTACGACAGGGTTGAAGATACGCAGTATTTT.

On this clonotype itself: A much larger clone lies one base from this, so it may be a read error. In DNA, the CDR3 is TGTGCCAGCAGCCAAGGTCCACAGGTCGGTGAACAACTGTTTTTT. Protein: CASSQGPQVGEQLFF. The gene calls are TRBV3-1 and TRBJ1-4; the D gene is possibly TRBD1 (5 bases). Germline V gives CDR1 LGHDT, CDR2 YNNKEL (reference sequence). The CDR3 has 15 amino acids.

This clonotype was observed at least ten times. The chain carries TRBV7-8 and TRBJ1-2; D might be TRBD1 (5 bases). Germline V gene sequence: CDR1 SGHVS, CDR2 FQNEAQ. CDR3 length equals 14 residues. The ends were cut back, 1 base at V and 6 bases at J, with 12 bases in the middle. CDR3 nucleotide sequence: TGTGCCAGCAGCTTAGTGCCAGGGATTGATGGCTACACCTTC. Encoded protein: CASSLVPGIDGYTF.

The chain employs TRBV11-2 and TRBJ2-2; TRBD1 aligns across 8 bases. The V segment lost 5 bases and the J segment 0 bases; nucleotides outside the gene matches: 5. The CDR3 is 16 amino acids. Germline CDR1 SGHAT, CDR2 FQNNGV. The DNA of the CDR3 is TGTGCCAGCAGCCCACCGGACAGGGCGAACACCGGGGAGCTGTTTTTT. It specifies CASSPPDRANTGELFF.

This clonotype appeared many times. The V and J genes are TRBV12-3 or TRBV12-4 and TRBJ2-5, with 15 bases fitting TRBD2. V lost 3 bases to trimming and J lost 5 bases; unmatched junction nucleotides: 7. The CDR3 runs 17 residues. The CDR3: CASSFGTSGRSVETQYF. The CDR3 DNA follows: TGTGCCAGCAGTTTCGGGACTAGCGGGAGGAGTGTTGAGACCCAGTACTTC.